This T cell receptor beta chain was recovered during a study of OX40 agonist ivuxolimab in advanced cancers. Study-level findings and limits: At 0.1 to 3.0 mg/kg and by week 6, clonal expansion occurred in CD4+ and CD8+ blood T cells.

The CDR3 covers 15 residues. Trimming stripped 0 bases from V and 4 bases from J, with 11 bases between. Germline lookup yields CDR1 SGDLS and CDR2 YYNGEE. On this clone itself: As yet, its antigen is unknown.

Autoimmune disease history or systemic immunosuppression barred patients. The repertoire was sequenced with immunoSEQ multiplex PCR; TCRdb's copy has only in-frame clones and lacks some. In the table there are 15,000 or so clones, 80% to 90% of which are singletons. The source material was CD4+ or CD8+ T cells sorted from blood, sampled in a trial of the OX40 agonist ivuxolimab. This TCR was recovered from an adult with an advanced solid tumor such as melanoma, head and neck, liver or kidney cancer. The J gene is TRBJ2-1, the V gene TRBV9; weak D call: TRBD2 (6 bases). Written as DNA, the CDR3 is TGTGCCAGCAGCGTAGCCGGGACTTCTTACAATGAGCAGTTCTTC. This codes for CASSVAGTSYNEQFF. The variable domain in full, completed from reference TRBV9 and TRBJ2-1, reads DSGVTQTPKHLITATGQRVTLRCSPRSGDLSVYWYQQSLDQGLQFLIQYYNGEERAKGNILERFSAQQFPDLHSELNLSSLELGDSALYFCASSVAGTSYNEQFFGPGTRLTVL.